What follows is one T cell receptor beta chain and its context. Via MiXCR, TCRdb re-called the RT-PCR reads, giving one row per CDR3 protein. The table records approximately 720,000 distinct CDR3 sequences, over 12% of them present only once. Trimming cost V 2 bases and J 5 bases, with 10 bases left between them. CDR3 length: 14 amino acids. Germline V CDR1 and CDR2: SGHRS, YFSETQ. The origin of this receptor is a female donor in good health, serving as a healthy control. Sample: memory CD4+ T cells from blood. The genes are TRBV5-1 and TRBJ1-4; D is possibly TRBD1 (5 bases). Written as DNA, the CDR3 is TGCGCCAGCAGCTTCGGGGCAGCAAATGAAAAACTGTTTTTT. Its translation: CASSFGAANEKLFF. The full variable domain, in which reference TRBV5-1 and TRBJ1-4 provide the parts outside the CDR3, is KAGVTQTPRYLIKTRGQQVTLSCSPISGHRSVSWYQQTPGQGLQFLFEYFSETQRNKGNFPGRFSGRQFSNSRSEMNVSTLELGDSALYLCASSFGAANEKLFFGSGTQLSVL.